The clone carrying this T cell receptor beta chain was seen more than once but under ten times. No antigen is known for it. This CDR3 spans 16 amino acids. Per the germline V gene, CDR1 is MDHEN and CDR2 is SYDVKM. The V gene end was trimmed by 7 bases and the J gene end by 7 bases; junction bases not matched to a gene: 11. RNA transcripts gave rise to amplified TCR beta CDR3 regions. During a first-round RT-PCR of the TCR CDR3, the HTBI primer set was used. TCRdb independently ran MiXCR on the multiplex PCR reads; one entry per CDR3 protein. This table has some 700,000 distinct CDR3 sequences, approximately 15% appearing once. Calling Graves' hyperthyroidism stable meant ophthalmopathy did not progress within 18 months. The data belong to a study of T cells in Graves' hyperthyroidism and ophthalmopathy. In the study overall: Sampling of peripheral blood happened at initial diagnosis, prior to any treatment. Study observations and caveats: Stable hyperthyroidism was told apart from ophthalmopathy by a model built on 13 V-J features. Blood held most thyroid clonotypes expanded above 0.001 frequency.

Sequenced input: blood. The V call is TRBV28, the J call TRBJ2-2, with 11 bases aligning to TRBD2. This TCR came from a man aged 50-59 years with Graves' hyperthyroidism. The CDR3 sequence is CASTYSGRAKIGELFF. The CDR3 DNA sequence: TGTGCCAGCACCTATAGCGGGAGGGCCAAAATCGGGGAGCTGTTTTTT.